The rows below give T cell receptor beta chains drawn from one sample of a study of blood T cell repertoires in COVID-19. Produced via immunoSEQ multiplex PCR; TCRdb's table is partial and in-frame only. The table has 120,000 or so clones, almost 90% seen once. The sequenced material came from peripheral blood. The receptors originated from an older woman with COVID-19, enrolled during active disease. The conserved cysteine and the conserved F or W are not part of the CDR3 here.

>TRBJ1-2|TRBV6-5
ASIRGGYNYGYT
>TRBJ1-1|TRBV7-2
ASSEYIVAF
>TRBJ2-2|TRBV18
ASSPRGLAGATNTGELF
>TRBJ1-1|TRBV7-3
ASSSGQGWGTEAF
>TRBJ1-1|TRBV27
ASTQRRENTEAF
>TRBJ2-3|TRBV7-3
ASSSSGGLTDTQY
>TRBJ2-7|TRBV5-1
ASSLEGQAASYEQY
>TRBJ1-2|TRBV3-1/TRBV3-2
ASSRQGGMGYT
>TRBJ1-1|TRBV2
ASAGNPMNTEAF
>TRBJ1-1|TRBV6-5
ASSGNTEAF
>TRBJ1-4|TRBV18
ASSPAGQGREKLF
>TRBJ1-2|TRBV18
ASSPDRANYGYT
>TRBJ1-2|TRBV6-5
ASSPWGGNYGYT
>TRBJ2-7|TRBV30
AATLLGQGSYEQY
>TRBJ2-5|TRBV6-5
ASTGVSVQETQY
>TRBJ1-4|TRBV30
AWSVRRGSATNEKLF
>TRBJ1-1|TRBV2
ASDRGRDTEAF
>TRBJ1-2|TRBV10-3
AIGGGRNGYT
>TRBJ2-7|TRBV5-1
ASSEDRALGEQY
>TRBJ2-7|TRBV19
ASSIAEGMGEQY
>TRBJ2-5|TRBV7-9
ASSPVSETQY
>TRBJ1-1|TRBV20-1
SARVVTEAF
>TRBJ2-4|TRBV20-1
SQGTSGFQY
>TRBJ2-1|TRBV7-9
ASSLVPSGGMNEQF
>TRBJ2-7|TRBV16
ASSPRERQGSYEQY
>TRBJ1-4|TRBV11-2
ASSPINEKLF
>TRBJ2-7|TRBV6-5
ASSYQRLAGEQY
>TRBJ2-6|TRBV18
ASSPGGARANVLT
>TRBJ1-1|TRBV19
ASSGGFKYYAEAF
>TRBJ2-3|TRBV7-9
ASSPPRGAYGTDTQY
>TRBJ2-1|TRBV19
AASKNRGDEQF
>TRBJ2-2|TRBV18
ASSPVAGTGELF
>TRBJ1-2|TRBV7-2
ASSLGGDRVYGYT
>TRBJ1-2|TRBV6-5
ASRFLRQGSYGYT
>TRBJ2-7|TRBV5-6
ASSRDRGESREQY
>TRBJ2-7|TRBV27
ASSGLPKPYEQY